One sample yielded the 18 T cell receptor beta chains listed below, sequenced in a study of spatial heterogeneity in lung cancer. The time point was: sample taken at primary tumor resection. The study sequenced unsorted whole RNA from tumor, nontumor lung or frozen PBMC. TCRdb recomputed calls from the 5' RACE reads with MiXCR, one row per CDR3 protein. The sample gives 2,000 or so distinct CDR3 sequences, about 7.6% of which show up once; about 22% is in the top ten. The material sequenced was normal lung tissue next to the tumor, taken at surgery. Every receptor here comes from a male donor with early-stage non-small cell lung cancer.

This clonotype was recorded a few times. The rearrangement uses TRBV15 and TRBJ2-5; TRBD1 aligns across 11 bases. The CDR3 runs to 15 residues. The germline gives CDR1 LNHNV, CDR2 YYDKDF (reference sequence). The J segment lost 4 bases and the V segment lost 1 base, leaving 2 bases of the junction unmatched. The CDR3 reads CATSRAGTGGETQYF. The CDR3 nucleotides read TGTGCCACCAGCAGAGCCGGGACAGGGGGAGAGACCCAGTACTTC.

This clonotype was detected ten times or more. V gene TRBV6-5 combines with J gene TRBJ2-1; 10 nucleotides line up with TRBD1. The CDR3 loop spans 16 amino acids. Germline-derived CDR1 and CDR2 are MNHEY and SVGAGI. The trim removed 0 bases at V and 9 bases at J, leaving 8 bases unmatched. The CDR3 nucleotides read TGTGCCAGCAGTTACTCGAGTAGACAGGGGGCCGCTGAGCAGTTCTTC. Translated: CASSYSSRQGAAEQFF.

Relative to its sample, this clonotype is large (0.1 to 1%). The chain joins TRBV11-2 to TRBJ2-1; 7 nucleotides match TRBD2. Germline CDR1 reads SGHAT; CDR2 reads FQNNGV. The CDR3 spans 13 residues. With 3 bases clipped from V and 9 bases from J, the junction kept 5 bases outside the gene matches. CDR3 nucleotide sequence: TGTGCCAGCAGCTTCAGCAGGGAGGGTGAGCAGTTCTTC. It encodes CASSFSREGEQFF.

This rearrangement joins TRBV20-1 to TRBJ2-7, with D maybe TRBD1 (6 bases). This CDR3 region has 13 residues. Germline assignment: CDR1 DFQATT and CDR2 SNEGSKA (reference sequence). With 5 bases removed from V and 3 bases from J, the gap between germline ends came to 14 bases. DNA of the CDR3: TGCAGTGCTGATTATGGGACAAACTACGAGCAGTACTTC. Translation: CSADYGTNYEQYF.

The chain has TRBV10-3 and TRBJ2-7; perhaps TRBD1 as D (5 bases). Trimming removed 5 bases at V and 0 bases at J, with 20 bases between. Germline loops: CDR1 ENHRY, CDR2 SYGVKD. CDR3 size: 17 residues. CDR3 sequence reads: CAISPQGTFLSSYEQYF. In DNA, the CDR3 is TGTGCCATCAGTCCCCAGGGCACGTTCCTAAGCTCCTACGAGCAGTACTTC.

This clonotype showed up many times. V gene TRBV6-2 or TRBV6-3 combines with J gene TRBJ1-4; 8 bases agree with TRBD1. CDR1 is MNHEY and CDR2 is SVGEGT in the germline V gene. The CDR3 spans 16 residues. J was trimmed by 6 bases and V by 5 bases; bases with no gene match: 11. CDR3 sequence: CASSQLDRGEDEKLFF. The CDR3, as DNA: TGTGCCAGCAGTCAGCTAGACAGGGGTGAGGATGAAAAACTGTTTTTT.

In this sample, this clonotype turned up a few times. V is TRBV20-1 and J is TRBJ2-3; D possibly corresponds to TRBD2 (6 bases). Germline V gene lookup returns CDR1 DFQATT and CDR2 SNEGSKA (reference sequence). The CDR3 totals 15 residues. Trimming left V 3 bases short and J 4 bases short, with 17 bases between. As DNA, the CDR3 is TGCAGTGCTAGCCCCGGGACTCTATTTCCAGATACGCAGTATTTT. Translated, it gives CSASPGTLFPDTQYF.

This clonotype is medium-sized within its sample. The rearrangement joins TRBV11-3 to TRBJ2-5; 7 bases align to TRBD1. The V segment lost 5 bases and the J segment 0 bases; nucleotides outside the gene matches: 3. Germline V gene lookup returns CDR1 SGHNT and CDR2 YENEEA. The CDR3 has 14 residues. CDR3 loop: CASSPGTDQETQYF. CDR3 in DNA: TGTGCCAGCAGCCCCGGGACAGACCAAGAGACCCAGTACTTC.

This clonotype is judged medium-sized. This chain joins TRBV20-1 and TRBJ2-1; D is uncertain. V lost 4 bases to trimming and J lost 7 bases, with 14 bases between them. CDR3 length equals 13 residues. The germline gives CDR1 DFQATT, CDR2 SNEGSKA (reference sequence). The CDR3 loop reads CSAIGLGVNEQFF. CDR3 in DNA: TGCAGTGCTATCGGGTTGGGTGTGAATGAGCAGTTCTTC.

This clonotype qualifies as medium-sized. The CDR3 region is CASSKEGPSPLHF. The CDR3, as DNA: TGTGCCAGCAGCAAGGAGGGGCCCTCACCCCTCCACTTT. This chain connects TRBV12-3 or TRBV12-4 to TRBJ1-6, with D possibly matching TRBD1 (5 bases). The CDR3 has 13 residues. V was pared by 6 bases and J by 10 bases, with 13 bases between.

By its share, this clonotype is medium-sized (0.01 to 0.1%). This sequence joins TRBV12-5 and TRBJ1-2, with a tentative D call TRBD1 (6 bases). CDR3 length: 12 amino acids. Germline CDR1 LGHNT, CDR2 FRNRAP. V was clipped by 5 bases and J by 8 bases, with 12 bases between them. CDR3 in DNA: TGTGCTAGTGGTGGGGAGGGGGAAGGCTACACCTTC. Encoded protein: CASGGEGEGYTF.

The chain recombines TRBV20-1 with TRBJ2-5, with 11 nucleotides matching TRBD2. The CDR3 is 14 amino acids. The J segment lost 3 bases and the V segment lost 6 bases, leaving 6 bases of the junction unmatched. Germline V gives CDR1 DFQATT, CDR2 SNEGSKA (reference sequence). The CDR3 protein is CSAKGTSGKETQYF. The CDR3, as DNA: TGCAGTGCCAAAGGGACTAGCGGAAAAGAGACCCAGTACTTC.

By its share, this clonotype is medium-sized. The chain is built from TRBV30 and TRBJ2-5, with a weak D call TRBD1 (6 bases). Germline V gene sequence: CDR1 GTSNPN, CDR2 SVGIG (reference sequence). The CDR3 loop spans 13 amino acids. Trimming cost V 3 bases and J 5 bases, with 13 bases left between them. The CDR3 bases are TGTGCCTGGAGCAACAGGGCCGGGGAGACCCAGTACTTC. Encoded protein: CAWSNRAGETQYF. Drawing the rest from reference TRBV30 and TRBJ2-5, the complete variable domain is SQTIHQWPATLVQPVGSPLSLECTVEGTSNPNLYWYRQAAGRGLQLLFYSVGIGQISSEVPQNLSASRPQDRQFILSSKKLLLSDSGFYLCAWSNRAGETQYFGPGTRLLVL.

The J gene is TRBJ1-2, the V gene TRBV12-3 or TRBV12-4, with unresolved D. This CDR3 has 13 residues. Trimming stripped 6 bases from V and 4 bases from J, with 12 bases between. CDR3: CASRSRRPYGYTF. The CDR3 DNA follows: TGTGCCAGCAGATCGCGGCGGCCCTATGGCTACACCTTC.

This chain's CDR3 is CASSWTRDYNTGELFF. The DNA of the CDR3 is TGTGCCAGCAGTTGGACCCGGGACTATAACACCGGGGAGCTGTTTTTT. This chain uses TRBV6-2 or TRBV6-3 with TRBJ2-2; 7 nucleotides align to TRBD2. J was trimmed by 2 bases and V by 4 bases; bases with no gene match: 7. The CDR3 loop spans 16 amino acids. Germline CDR1 is MNHEY and CDR2 is SVGEGT.

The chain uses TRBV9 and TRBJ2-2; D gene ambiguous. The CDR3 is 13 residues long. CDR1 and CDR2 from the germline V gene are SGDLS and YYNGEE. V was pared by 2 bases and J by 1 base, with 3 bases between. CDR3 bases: TGTGCCAGCAGCGTTGGGAACACCGGGGAGCTGTTTTTT. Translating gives CASSVGNTGELFF.

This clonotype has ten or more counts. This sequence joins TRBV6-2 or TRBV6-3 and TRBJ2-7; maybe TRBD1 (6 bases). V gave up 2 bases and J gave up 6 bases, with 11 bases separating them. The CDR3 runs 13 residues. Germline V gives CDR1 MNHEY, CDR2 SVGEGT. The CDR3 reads CASSYQQGVEQYF. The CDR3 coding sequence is TGTGCCAGCAGTTACCAACAGGGTGTCGAGCAGTACTTC.

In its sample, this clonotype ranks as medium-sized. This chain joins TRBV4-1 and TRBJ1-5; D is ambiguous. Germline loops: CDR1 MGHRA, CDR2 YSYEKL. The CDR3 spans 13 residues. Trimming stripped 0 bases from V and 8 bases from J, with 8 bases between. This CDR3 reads CASSQDEVKPQHF. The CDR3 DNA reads TGCGCCAGCAGCCAAGATGAAGTTAAGCCCCAGCATTTT.